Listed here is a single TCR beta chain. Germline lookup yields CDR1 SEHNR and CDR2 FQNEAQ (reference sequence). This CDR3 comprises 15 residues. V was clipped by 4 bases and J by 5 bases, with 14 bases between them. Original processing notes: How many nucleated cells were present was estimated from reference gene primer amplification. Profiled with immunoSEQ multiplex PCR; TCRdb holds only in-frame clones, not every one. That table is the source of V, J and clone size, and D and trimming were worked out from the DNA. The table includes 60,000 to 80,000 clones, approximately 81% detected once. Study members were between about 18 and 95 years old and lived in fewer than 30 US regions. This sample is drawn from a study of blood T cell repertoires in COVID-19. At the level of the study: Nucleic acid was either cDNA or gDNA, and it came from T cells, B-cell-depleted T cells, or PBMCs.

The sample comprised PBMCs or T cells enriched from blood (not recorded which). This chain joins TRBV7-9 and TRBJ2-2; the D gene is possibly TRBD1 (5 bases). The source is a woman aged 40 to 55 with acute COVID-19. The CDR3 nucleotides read TGTGCCAGCAGCTCGAATGGCAGGGCGACCGGGGAGCTGTTTTTT. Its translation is CASSSNGRATGELFF. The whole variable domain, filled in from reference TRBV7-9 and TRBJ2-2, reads DTGVSQNPRHKITKRGQNVTFRCDPISEHNRLYWYRQTLGQGPEFLTYFQNEAQLEKSRLLSDRFSAERPKGSFSTLEIQRTEQGDSAMYLCASSSNGRATGELFFGEGSRLTVL.